This record covers a single TCR beta chain. Antigen: not known. Trimming cost V 3 bases and J 2 bases, with 16 bases left between them. Germline V lookup: CDR1 SGHRS, CDR2 YFSETQ. This CDR3 is built from 16 residues. This record comes from a study of blood T cells in healthy people across ages. Isolation recovered at least 6 million PBMCs from every sample. For the second PCR, which ran for about 6 to 11 cycles, a sample-barcoded 5' primer and a J-beta primer mix were used. A single record per CDR3 protein comes from TCRdb applying MiXCR to the 5' RACE reads. In the table there are 700,000 to 900,000 distinct CDR3 sequences, about 55% of which are singletons. General observations from the study: PBMCs were not sorted, which prevented a conclusive comparison of naive versus antigen-experienced cells. Greater diversity and more naive CD4+ cells were seen in long-lived donors than in aged donors.

This sequence originates from an elderly man in good health. Sequencing used blood. The rearrangement uses TRBV5-1 and TRBJ2-3; the D gene is possibly TRBD2 (8 bases). CDR3 residues: CASSWGTAGATDTQYF. The CDR3 DNA reads TGCGCCAGCAGCTGGGGGACAGCGGGGGCCACAGATACGCAGTATTTT.